This T cell receptor beta chain was sequenced during a study of shared T cell receptors in the human thymus. In this sample, this clone turned up once. Some clones are missing from TCRdb's copy, which holds only in-frame ones; the method was immunoSEQ multiplex PCR. The sample holds 450,000 to 650,000 clones, around 78% seen once. The junction had 15 bases not matched to a gene; V was cut back by 5 bases and J by 3 bases. Per germline, CDR1 SGHVT and CDR2 SQSDAQ. The CDR3 is 17 amino acids. These same records also appear under a second study, on human thymus T cells.

Sample: thymocytes. The receptor was isolated from a boy in the first two years of life with a congenital heart defect. J is TRBJ1-1 and V is TRBV7-4; TRBD1 matches at 7 bases. The CDR3: CASSVPGQRVGDTEAFF. The CDR3 nucleotides read TGTGCCAGCAGCGTACCGGGACAGCGGGTTGGGGACACTGAAGCTTTCTTT.